Listed below are T cell receptor beta chains from one sample, sequenced in a study of regulatory T cells in long-lasting Graves disease. Each CDR3 protein is one row after TCRdb ran MiXCR on the multiplex PCR reads. The repertoire includes a few hundred thousand distinct CDR3 sequences, 23% of them detected once, and around a quarter sits in the top ten. The material was peripheral blood mononuclear cells (PBMCs), obtained when the disease was refractory, from a patient treated with antithyroid drugs. The receptors were sampled from a woman in her thirties or forties with Graves disease. Each CDR3 is given without its conserved first and last residue. Fields, in order: V gene, D gene, J gene, CDR3 protein. A D gene is named only where the DNA matches it firmly.

v_gene: TRBV10-3
d_gene: TRBD1
j_gene: TRBJ1-5
CDR3aa: AISGAGQGNQPQH

v_gene: TRBV28
d_gene: NA
j_gene: TRBJ1-5
CDR3aa: ASSLKLEQPQH

v_gene: TRBV19
d_gene: NA
j_gene: TRBJ2-1
CDR3aa: ASSPQPAAYNEQF

v_gene: TRBV7-9
d_gene: TRBD2
j_gene: TRBJ2-5
CDR3aa: ASIPSGSRETQY

v_gene: TRBV20-1
d_gene: TRBD2
j_gene: TRBJ2-2
CDR3aa: SAGPSGSRRTGELF

v_gene: TRBV11-2
d_gene: NA
j_gene: TRBJ2-7
CDR3aa: ASSSLRPLPYEQY

v_gene: TRBV12-3/TRBV12-4
d_gene: TRBD1
j_gene: TRBJ2-7
CDR3aa: ASSPRQGNVVEQY

v_gene: TRBV19
d_gene: TRBD1
j_gene: TRBJ1-1
CDR3aa: ASSMEDRENTEAF

v_gene: TRBV10-3
d_gene: NA
j_gene: TRBJ1-5
CDR3aa: AIGLGGHQPQH

v_gene: TRBV2
d_gene: NA
j_gene: TRBJ1-6
CDR3aa: ASSEAPGAVDSPLH

v_gene: TRBV27
d_gene: NA
j_gene: TRBJ2-3
CDR3aa: ASSSPITDTQY

v_gene: TRBV6-1
d_gene: NA
j_gene: TRBJ2-7
CDR3aa: ASRVGPYEQY

v_gene: TRBV3-1
d_gene: TRBD1
j_gene: TRBJ2-5
CDR3aa: ASRKGTEETQY

v_gene: TRBV6-1
d_gene: TRBD2
j_gene: TRBJ2-5
CDR3aa: ASSPTSGNQETQY

v_gene: TRBV25-1
d_gene: NA
j_gene: TRBJ1-5
CDR3aa: AMLSGGTLNNQPQH

v_gene: TRBV13
d_gene: NA
j_gene: TRBJ2-7
CDR3aa: ASGPASSYEQY

v_gene: TRBV28
d_gene: TRBD1
j_gene: TRBJ2-6
CDR3aa: ASSLIAKSGQGASGANVLT

v_gene: TRBV11-2
d_gene: TRBD1
j_gene: TRBJ1-1
CDR3aa: ASSFYPGQGEAF

v_gene: TRBV4-1
d_gene: NA
j_gene: TRBJ1-2
CDR3aa: ASSQGDGTFYGYT

v_gene: TRBV6-4
d_gene: TRBD2
j_gene: TRBJ2-7
CDR3aa: ASSESSGSSYEQY

v_gene: TRBV7-9
d_gene: TRBD1
j_gene: TRBJ2-7
CDR3aa: ASSNRDRNYEQY

v_gene: TRBV12-3/TRBV12-4
d_gene: TRBD1
j_gene: TRBJ2-2
CDR3aa: ASSFAGTGLVGELF

v_gene: TRBV28
d_gene: NA
j_gene: TRBJ1-6
CDR3aa: ASSPALFSPLH

v_gene: TRBV2
d_gene: NA
j_gene: TRBJ2-7
CDR3aa: ASSGGGSYEQY

v_gene: TRBV12-3/TRBV12-4
d_gene: TRBD1
j_gene: TRBJ1-2
CDR3aa: ASSPRQGLRFLANYGYT

v_gene: TRBV7-2
d_gene: NA
j_gene: TRBJ2-7
CDR3aa: ASSPVGGASNYEQY

v_gene: TRBV28
d_gene: NA
j_gene: TRBJ2-7
CDR3aa: ASDRSYEQY

v_gene: TRBV20-1
d_gene: NA
j_gene: TRBJ2-7
CDR3aa: SARVVRGSEQY

v_gene: TRBV7-9
d_gene: NA
j_gene: TRBJ1-5
CDR3aa: ASSSEGPGGPNQPQH

v_gene: TRBV7-9
d_gene: NA
j_gene: TRBJ2-4
CDR3aa: ASSFGTRNIQY

v_gene: TRBV5-1
d_gene: NA
j_gene: TRBJ2-4
CDR3aa: ASSLDRLDDIQY

v_gene: TRBV7-3
d_gene: TRBD2
j_gene: TRBJ2-2
CDR3aa: ASSPQDSGRADGELF

v_gene: TRBV11-2
d_gene: NA
j_gene: TRBJ1-1
CDR3aa: ASSLISEAF

v_gene: TRBV2
d_gene: NA
j_gene: TRBJ1-1
CDR3aa: ASSEEGFVGIITEAF

v_gene: TRBV6-4
d_gene: TRBD1
j_gene: TRBJ1-1
CDR3aa: ASSETGGIAF

v_gene: TRBV6-5
d_gene: NA
j_gene: TRBJ2-5
CDR3aa: ASSLAGWGGGTQY

v_gene: TRBV19
d_gene: NA
j_gene: TRBJ1-2
CDR3aa: ASSALIGRYGHGYT

v_gene: TRBV20-1
d_gene: NA
j_gene: TRBJ2-5
CDR3aa: SAREFGGEETQY

v_gene: TRBV28
d_gene: NA
j_gene: TRBJ2-7
CDR3aa: ASSLSNSYEQY

v_gene: TRBV29-1
d_gene: NA
j_gene: TRBJ2-7
CDR3aa: SVVGQKSYEQY

v_gene: TRBV27
d_gene: NA
j_gene: TRBJ2-7
CDR3aa: ASSLRGSTYEQY

v_gene: TRBV9
d_gene: TRBD2
j_gene: TRBJ2-5
CDR3aa: ASSVGSGRAETQY

v_gene: TRBV10-2
d_gene: TRBD2
j_gene: TRBJ2-2
CDR3aa: ATISGKNTGELF

v_gene: TRBV2
d_gene: NA
j_gene: TRBJ1-4
CDR3aa: ASLKGVGEKLF

v_gene: TRBV11-1
d_gene: NA
j_gene: TRBJ1-1
CDR3aa: ASSFQRNTEAF

v_gene: TRBV5-1
d_gene: NA
j_gene: TRBJ1-2
CDR3aa: ASSLEGDYGYT

v_gene: TRBV11-3
d_gene: NA
j_gene: TRBJ1-3
CDR3aa: ASRAPGNTIY

v_gene: TRBV28
d_gene: TRBD1
j_gene: TRBJ2-1
CDR3aa: ASSPSRDRGRQAAGGEQF

v_gene: TRBV11-2
d_gene: NA
j_gene: TRBJ1-5
CDR3aa: ASSLDTRNQPQH

v_gene: TRBV2
d_gene: NA
j_gene: TRBJ2-3
CDR3aa: ASSPGHPTDTQY

v_gene: TRBV20-1
d_gene: NA
j_gene: TRBJ2-5
CDR3aa: SARVAQRREETQY